The 16 T cell receptor beta chains in this list originate from one sample, sequenced in a study of T cells in localized non-small cell lung cancer. Produced via immunoSEQ multiplex PCR; TCRdb's table is partial and in-frame only. The data hold under 70,000 clones, with 80% to 90% observed a single time. Sequencing used peripheral blood, obtained before any cancer treatment. All receptors come from a woman aged 35 to 69 with stage I lung adenocarcinoma.

The V and J genes are TRBV5-1 and TRBJ1-1; unclear D gene. The germline V gene encodes CDR1 SGHRS and CDR2 YFSETQ. V shed 0 bases and J shed 0 bases, with 6 bases lying between them. CDR3 length: 14 residues. The CDR3 reads CASSLDGMNTEAFF. The CDR3 DNA sequence: TGCGCCAGCAGCTTGGACGGGATGAACACTGAAGCTTTCTTT. Full variable domain (rest looked up from reference TRBV5-1 and TRBJ1-1): KAGVTQTPRYLIKTRGQQVTLSCSPISGHRSVSWYQQTPGQGLQFLFEYFSETQRNKGNFPGRFSGRQFSNSRSEMNVSTLELGDSALYLCASSLDGMNTEAFFGQGTRLTVV.

The rearrangement joins TRBV7-2 to TRBJ2-3; 14 bases line up with TRBD2. This CDR3 is built from 18 residues. V trimming: 4 bases; J trimming: 0 bases; junction bases outside the gene matches: 6. Germline V gene lookup returns CDR1 SGHTA and CDR2 FQGNSA. The CDR3 nucleotides read TGTGCCAGCAGCTCCCCCAGACTAGCGGGGGGGAGCACAGATACGCAGTATTTT. The encoded protein is CASSSPRLAGGSTDTQYF.

CDR3 sequence reads: CAWGPSGGRPSDTQYF. The CDR3 nucleotides are TGTGCCTGGGGACCAAGCGGGGGGCGGCCTTCAGATACGCAGTATTTT. The chain has TRBV30 and TRBJ2-3; 9 bases fit TRBD2. The CDR3 has 16 amino acids. Germline trimming cut 5 bases from V and 4 bases from J; bases unmatched to any gene: 13. Germline loops: CDR1 GTSNPN, CDR2 SVGIG (reference sequence).

This clone is a singleton in its sample. The V and J genes are TRBV18 and TRBJ2-1; 8 nucleotides line up with TRBD2. After removal of 3 bases from V and 7 bases from J, the junction contained 11 bases not matched to a gene. Germline V gene lookup returns CDR1 KGHSH and CDR2 LQKENI. The CDR3 has 16 amino acids. This chain's CDR3 is CASSPRGGTRNNEQFF. DNA for the CDR3: TGTGCCAGCTCACCTCGGGGGGGGACCCGTAATAATGAGCAGTTCTTC.

This rearrangement joins TRBV5-4 to TRBJ1-1, with a possible D match to TRBD1 (6 bases). Germline CDR1 SGHNT, CDR2 YYREEE (reference sequence). This CDR3 has 15 amino acids. V was trimmed by 0 bases and J by 11 bases, leaving 20 bases between them. CDR3 nucleotides: TGTGCCAGCAGCTTGGAGGGGGGTTACCTGTGGCGGGCTTTCTTT. Amino acid sequence: CASSLEGGYLWRAFF.

The rearrangement joins TRBV6-5 to TRBJ2-2; 7 nucleotides line up with TRBD2. V gave up 3 bases and J gave up 3 bases; unmatched junction bases: 4. From germline, CDR1 is MNHEY and CDR2 SVGAGI. This CDR3 is 15 amino acids long. This CDR3 reads CASSYPAGDTGELFF. The CDR3 DNA follows: TGTGCCAGCAGTTATCCGGCGGGGGACACCGGGGAGCTGTTTTTT.

The chain links TRBV19 to TRBJ1-2, with D possibly TRBD1 on 5 matching bases. Trimming pared 3 bases from V and 2 bases from J, leaving 7 bases between. The CDR3 loop spans 13 amino acids. Germline V gene sequence: CDR1 LNHDA, CDR2 SQIVND (reference sequence). CDR3 amino acids: CASSIPGNYGYTF. The CDR3 DNA follows: TGTGCCAGTAGTATTCCAGGGAACTATGGCTACACCTTC.

This clone was seen just once. This chain links TRBV30 with TRBJ1-1, with D maybe TRBD1 (5 bases). Germline V gene lookup returns CDR1 GTSNPN and CDR2 SVGIG (reference sequence). With 5 bases removed from V and 5 bases from J, the gap between germline ends came to 15 bases. The CDR3 covers 13 residues. CDR3 DNA: TGTGCCTGGTTTCGGGGGGGTTGGACTGAAGCTTTCTTT. Translating gives CAWFRGGWTEAFF.

The chain couples TRBV27 to TRBJ2-7, with 10 bases identical to TRBD1. Germline loops: CDR1 MNHEY, CDR2 SMNVEV (reference sequence). CDR3 length equals 15 residues. V gave up 5 bases and J gave up 3 bases; unmatched junction bases: 7. This chain's CDR3 is CASSMGQGLIYEQYF. The DNA for the CDR3 is TGTGCCAGCAGTATGGGACAGGGGTTGATCTACGAGCAGTACTTC.

The gene calls are TRBV14 and TRBJ1-1; TRBD1 aligns across 11 bases. With 4 bases clipped from V and 4 bases from J, the junction kept 11 bases outside the gene matches. This CDR3 comprises 17 residues. The germline V gene has CDR1 SGHDN and CDR2 FVKESK. The CDR3 region has the DNA TGTGCCAGCAGCCTTTTAAAACCCGGGACAGGGGGCACTGAAGCTTTCTTT. This translates into CASSLLKPGTGGTEAFF.

The rearrangement links TRBV15 to TRBJ1-5, with D unclear. The CDR3 loop spans 16 amino acids. With 1 base removed from V and 4 bases from J, the gap between germline ends came to 14 bases. Per germline, CDR1 LNHNV and CDR2 YYDKDF (reference sequence). CDR3 bases: TGTGCCACCAGCAGAGGAAAGGGAAGCTTAAATCAGCCCCAGCATTTT. Translation gives CATSRGKGSLNQPQHF.

The DNA of the CDR3 is TGTGCCAGTAGTATCCGACTAAGCGGTATGTCTAAAGAGACCCAGTACTTC. It translates to CASSIRLSGMSKETQYF. The rearrangement uses TRBV19 and TRBJ2-5; D possibly corresponds to TRBD2 (5 bases). The V end was cut by 3 bases, the J end by 3 bases, with 20 bases between. Germline CDR1 is LNHDA and CDR2 is SQIVND (reference sequence). The CDR3 is 17 amino acids.

This clone was detected only once. The chain combines TRBV7-8 with TRBJ1-2; 7 nucleotides align to TRBD1. The CDR3 consists of 13 residues. Trimming cost V 5 bases and J 3 bases; bases outside gene matches: 3. Germline values: CDR1 SGHVS, CDR2 FQNEAQ. CDR3 protein: CASSLGTDYGYTF. The CDR3 DNA follows: TGTGCCAGCAGCCTCGGGACAGACTATGGCTACACCTTC.

This clone was detected once. The V gene is TRBV10-1, the J gene TRBJ2-5; 11 nucleotides line up with TRBD1. V gave up 5 bases and J gave up 4 bases; unmatched junction bases: 9. Germline values: CDR1 WNHNN, CDR2 SYGVQD (reference sequence). This CDR3 region has 16 residues. CDR3 bases: TGCGCCAGCAGTCGCCGGGACAGGGGGTGTGGAGAGACCCAGTACTTC. Protein product: CASSRRDRGCGETQYF.

This chain connects TRBV5-4 to TRBJ1-1; 7 bases are a match to TRBD1. From germline, CDR1 is SGHNT and CDR2 YYREEE (reference sequence). The CDR3 spans 15 residues. Losses at the gene ends were 4 bases for V and 2 bases for J; bases not matched to a gene: 8. The CDR3 DNA follows: TGTGCCAGCAGCCCTCGACAGGGTAGTAACACTGAAGCTTTCTTT. As protein: CASSPRQGSNTEAFF.

V is TRBV9 and J is TRBJ1-2, with a possible D match to TRBD1 (6 bases). The CDR3 extends over 15 amino acids. The germline CDR1 and CDR2 sequences are SGDLS and YYNGEE. V was shortened by 0 bases and J by 7 bases, with 16 bases between the two germline ends. In DNA form, the CDR3 reads TGTGCCAGCAGCGTAGCTACAGGGTTGGGAAGTGGCTACACCTTC. It codes for CASSVATGLGSGYTF.